This T cell receptor (beta chain) was captured by sequencing in a study of lymphopenia after photon versus proton radiotherapy. V was cut by 5 bases and J by 4 bases, with 18 bases left in between. The V gene's germline CDR1 is LGHNA and CDR2 YNFKEQ. The CDR3 has 15 amino acids. Repertoires were generated with immunoSEQ multiplex PCR, while TCRdb's copy carries only in-frame clones and drops some. This repertoire shows around 30,000 clones, roughly nine tenths found once; its top ten account for about 6.6%. The genes are TRBV4-2 and TRBJ2-7, with D perhaps matching TRBD1 (6 bases). The material was peripheral blood, obtained from a patient treated with proton-based radiotherapy. This clonotype was sampled from a woman aged 70-85 years with pancreatic cancer. Some clones in this sample may be carry-over from other donors' samples. CDR3 DNA sequence: TGTGCCAGCAGCTCCCAAGGGGGAGTAAATTACGAGCAGTACTTC. It translates to CASSSQGGVNYEQYF.